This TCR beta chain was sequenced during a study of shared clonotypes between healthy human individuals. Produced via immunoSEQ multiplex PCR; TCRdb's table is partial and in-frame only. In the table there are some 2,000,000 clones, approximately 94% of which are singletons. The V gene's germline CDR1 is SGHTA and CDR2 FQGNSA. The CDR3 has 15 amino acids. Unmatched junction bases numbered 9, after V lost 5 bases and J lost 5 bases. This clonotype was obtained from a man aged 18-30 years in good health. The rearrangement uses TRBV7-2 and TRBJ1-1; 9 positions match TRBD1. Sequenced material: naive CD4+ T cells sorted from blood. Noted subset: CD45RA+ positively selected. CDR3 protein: CASSPRQGVGTEAFF. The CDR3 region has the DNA TGTGCCAGCAGCCCCCGACAGGGGGTAGGGACTGAAGCTTTCTTT.